Presented here are 20 T cell receptor beta chains from one specimen sequenced in a study of response to subunit inactivated influenza vaccine. TCRdb recomputed calls from the RT-PCR reads with MiXCR, one row per CDR3 protein. The sample has 530,000 or so distinct CDR3 sequences, 10% to 15% seen once. The sequences come from PBMCs from blood, collected on the day of vaccination. These receptors originate from a man over 45 who received an inactivated influenza vaccine.

This clonotype was detected only a few times. V usage is TRBV18 and J usage is TRBJ2-7, with 7 bases that match TRBD2. Germline assignment: CDR1 KGHSH and CDR2 LQKENI. V lost 3 bases, J lost 2 bases, and 7 bases stayed unmatched. The CDR3 runs to 15 residues. DNA of the CDR3: TGTGCCAGCTCACCGGGCCTAGCGGACGCCTACGAGCAGTACTTC. The encoded protein is CASSPGLADAYEQYF.

This chain links TRBV14 with TRBJ1-5; a weak D match, TRBD1 (5 bases). The V gene's germline CDR1 is SGHDN and CDR2 FVKESK. The CDR3 spans 11 residues. Trimming pared 3 bases from V and 9 bases from J, leaving 6 bases between. The CDR3 DNA is TGTGCCAGCAGCCACGGGGGGCCCCAGCATTTT. It yields the protein CASSHGGPQHF.

Regarding this clonotype: Relative to the germline gene, one junction end is altered; a read error may explain this. The CDR3 DNA reads TGTGCCAGCAGCTGGCTAGCTTTCCTCGAGCAGAACTTC. Protein sequence: CASSWLAFLEQNF. The chain links TRBV6-2 or TRBV6-3 to TRBJ2-7, with D possibly TRBD2 on 5 matching bases. CDR1 is MNHEY and CDR2 is SVGEGT in the germline V gene. This CDR3 has 13 amino acids.

This clonotype was seen many times. As DNA, the CDR3 is TGCAGTGCCCGGGTCCTAGCGGGAGCCTCCTACAATGAGCAGTTCTTC. This gives the protein CSARVLAGASYNEQFF. The chain employs TRBV20-1 and TRBJ2-1; 10 bases line up with TRBD2. V dropped 6 bases and J dropped 0; count of bases not matched to a gene: 8. The CDR3 runs 16 residues. Germline CDR1 and CDR2: DFQATT and SNEGSKA (reference sequence).

Here the CDR3 DNA reads TGTGCCAGCAGCCGACAGGGCCCTAGCACAGATACGCAGTATTTT. It translates to CASSRQGPSTDTQYF. V usage is TRBV7-6 and J usage is TRBJ2-3; 7 bases agree with TRBD1. This CDR3 has 15 residues. The V and J ends lost 5 bases and 0 bases, in that order; junction bases with no gene match: 5. Germline V gene data show CDR1 as SGHVS and CDR2 as FNYEAQ.

This clonotype has more than one count but fewer than ten. The chain couples TRBV7-2 to TRBJ1-1; D may be TRBD1 (5 bases). Trimming removed 3 bases from V and 1 base from J, with 12 bases in between. Germline V gene data show CDR1 as SGHTA and CDR2 as FQGNSA. The CDR3 runs to 15 residues. CDR3 amino acids: CASSLGGRTNTEAFF. CDR3 DNA sequence: TGTGCCAGCAGCTTGGGGGGACGGACGAACACTGAAGCTTTCTTT.

This clonotype was seen many times. The gene calls are TRBV5-1 and TRBJ2-1; maybe TRBD1 (5 bases). The CDR3 is 16 residues long. CDR1 is SGHRS and CDR2 is YFSETQ in the germline V gene. Trimming removed 4 bases at V and 8 bases at J, with 22 bases between. CDR3 in DNA: TGCGCCAGCAGCACTTCAGGGTCCCGCCTACTCTATGAGCAGTTCTTC. The encoded protein is CASSTSGSRLLYEQFF.

This clonotype has a handful of counts. The V and J genes are TRBV29-1 and TRBJ2-7, with D perhaps matching TRBD1 or TRBD2 (6 bases each). Deletions cut 4 bases from V and 4 bases from J, with 14 bases between. The CDR3 totals 13 residues. Germline loops: CDR1 SQVTM, CDR2 ANQGSEA. This CDR3 is CSVGGAPPYEQYF. The CDR3 DNA reads TGCAGCGTTGGGGGGGCACCCCCTTACGAGCAGTACTTC.

This clonotype came up a few times. CDR3 in DNA: TGTGCCAGCAGTTACTCGACGGGCCAAGAGACCCAGTACTTC. Residues: CASSYSTGQETQYF. The chain has TRBV6-5 and TRBJ2-5; no clear D gene. The CDR3 has 14 amino acids. V was cut by 0 bases and J by 1 base, with 6 bases left in between. Germline lookup yields CDR1 MNHEY and CDR2 SVGAGI.

The rearrangement uses TRBV7-9 and TRBJ1-1; no reliable D call. The V gene's germline CDR1 is SEHNR and CDR2 FQNEAQ (reference sequence). V was shortened by 1 base and J by 1 base, with 10 bases between the two germline ends. The CDR3 is 15 amino acids. The CDR3 loop reads CASSLGFEGNTEAFF. In nucleotides, the CDR3 is TGTGCCAGCAGCTTAGGGTTTGAGGGGAACACTGAAGCTTTCTTT.

V usage is TRBV6-5 and J usage is TRBJ1-3; a weak D match, TRBD1 (5 bases). Between the trimmed V and J ends, which lost 0 bases and 6 bases, there was a span of 15 bases. CDR3 length: 16 amino acids. The germline V gene encodes CDR1 MNHEY and CDR2 SVGAGI. CDR3 nucleotide sequence: TGTGCCAGCAGTTACTCTTACGGGACGGCGGAAAACACCATATATTTT. The encoded protein is CASSYSYGTAENTIYF.

This sequence joins TRBV3-1 and TRBJ1-2; D might be TRBD1 (6 bases). Germline V CDR1 and CDR2: LGHDT, YNNKEL (reference sequence). CDR3 length equals 14 residues. Trimming left V 0 bases short and J 7 bases short, with 12 bases between. The CDR3 loop is CASSQDSGAFGYTF. CDR3 bases: TGTGCCAGCAGCCAAGATTCAGGGGCCTTTGGCTACACCTTC.

This clonotype was counted a few times. The chain carries TRBV6-1 and TRBJ1-3; a weak D match, TRBD1 (6 bases). Germline V gives CDR1 MNHNS, CDR2 SASEGT. Trimming shortened V by 6 bases and J by 5 bases, and 23 bases separated the two germline ends. The CDR3 is 17 residues long. The CDR3 nucleotides are TGTGCCAGCAGAGATACAGGACAGCTTATAACGAGAAACACCATATATTTT. Translated, it gives CASRDTGQLITRNTIYF.

This clonotype was detected many times. This chain uses TRBV12-3 or TRBV12-4 with TRBJ1-1; D ambiguous. V lost 0 bases to trimming and J lost 10 bases, with 15 bases between them. The CDR3 runs 14 residues. The CDR3 nucleotides read TGTGCCAGCAGTTTAGCGGGTCACCTACGCGGAGCTTTCTTT. This translates into CASSLAGHLRGAFF.

This clonotype has a handful of counts. The V gene is TRBV4-3, the J gene TRBJ2-1; 7 nucleotides agree with TRBD2. CDR3 length: 17 amino acids. CDR1 and CDR2 from the germline V gene are LGHNA and YSLEER. The V and J ends lost 2 bases and 7 bases, in that order; junction bases with no gene match: 14. The CDR3 nucleotides read TGCGCCAGCAGCCAAAACCCAAGGGCGGGAGAGGCGAATGAGCAGTTCTTC. Residues: CASSQNPRAGEANEQFF.

V and J are TRBV5-1 and TRBJ2-1; TRBD1 is a possible D gene (5 bases). The CDR3 has 15 amino acids. V lost 3 bases and J 0 bases, leaving 10 bases between the germline ends. Germline V CDR1 and CDR2: SGHRS, YFSETQ. The DNA for the CDR3 is TGCGCCAGCAGCTCTGGGGCTAGCTCCTACAATGAGCAGTTCTTC. Translating gives CASSSGASSYNEQFF.

The chain links TRBV12-3 or TRBV12-4 to TRBJ2-2; D not certain. The length of the CDR3 is 15 residues. Trimming pared 1 base from V and 1 base from J, leaving 7 bases between. CDR3 coding DNA: TGTGCCAGCAGTTTAGTGGCTTTGAACACCGGGGAGCTGTTTTTT. Translated: CASSLVALNTGELFF.

The table lists this clonotype with a few counts. The chain has TRBV6-5 and TRBJ2-7; D is ambiguous. V was clipped by 5 bases and J by 4 bases, with 9 bases between them. The germline V gene encodes CDR1 MNHEY and CDR2 SVGAGI. The CDR3 extends over 12 amino acids. The CDR3 coding sequence is TGTGCCAGCAGTCCCAGCCTTTACGAGCAGTACTTC. It is translated as CASSPSLYEQYF.

The chain is built from TRBV12-3 or TRBV12-4 and TRBJ1-2; D perhaps matches TRBD1 (6 bases). CDR3 length equals 14 residues. Trimming pared 2 bases from V and 1 base from J, leaving 8 bases between. The CDR3: CASSLRGFNYGYTF. As DNA, the CDR3 is TGTGCCAGCAGTTTAAGGGGGTTTAACTATGGCTACACCTTC.

This clonotype appeared a few times. The chain combines TRBV28 with TRBJ2-7, with 14 positions matching TRBD2. This CDR3 is built from 16 residues. The ends lost 4 bases at V and 3 bases at J; junction bases unmatched: 5. CDR1 is MDHEN and CDR2 is SYDVKM in the germline V gene. The CDR3 region has the DNA TGTGCCAGCAGTTGGGGGACTAGCGGGAGTATCTACGAGCAGTACTTC. Translation: CASSWGTSGSIYEQYF.